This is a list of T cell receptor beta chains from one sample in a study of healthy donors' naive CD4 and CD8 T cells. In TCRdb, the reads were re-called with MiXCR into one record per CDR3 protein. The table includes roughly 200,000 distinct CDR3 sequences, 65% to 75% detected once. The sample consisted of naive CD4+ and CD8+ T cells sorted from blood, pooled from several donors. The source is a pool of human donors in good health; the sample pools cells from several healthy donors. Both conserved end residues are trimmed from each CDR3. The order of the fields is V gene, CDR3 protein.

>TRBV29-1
SVASRGETQY
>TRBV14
ASSQDVAVSYEQY
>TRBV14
ASSPSFPYEQY
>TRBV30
AWSRTSGTDTQY
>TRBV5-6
ASSLSPGIGGELF
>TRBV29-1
SVEGSAGENEQF
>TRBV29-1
SARLANYNEQF
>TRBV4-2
ASSLSISSGPYGYT
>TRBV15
ATSRDLRLSGDGGGETQY
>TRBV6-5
ASRELDNEQF
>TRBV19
ASAAGQGVLHGYT
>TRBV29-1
SVDLAGGEQY
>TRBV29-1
SGDSPVVDEQF
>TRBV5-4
ASTPGSYNEQF
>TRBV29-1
SAGGQGSNEQY
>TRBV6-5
ASSIRQPGGNQPQH
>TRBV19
ASSLDRVVNSPLH
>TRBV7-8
ASSLDGTALYEQY
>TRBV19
ASWDRTYTGELF
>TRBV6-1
ASTEAF
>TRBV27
ASSAMGLEQY
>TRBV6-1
ASSEESITGTAFDTQY
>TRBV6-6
ASSYEIASGDEQF
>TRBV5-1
ASSLSGGETQY
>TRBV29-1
SARDSGELF
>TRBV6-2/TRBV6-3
ASSPQGQLYEQY
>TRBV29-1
SGASGSTDTQY
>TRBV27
ASRLQGANTEAF
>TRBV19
ASSIAVSGANVLT
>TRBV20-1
SARRTAGAGVDTQY
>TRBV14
ASSQRGVTTNEKLF